This is a list of T cell receptor beta chains from one sample in a study of blood T cell repertoires in COVID-19. The assay was immunoSEQ multiplex PCR, and TCRdb's table has in-frame clones only and misses some. The sample yields some 180,000 clones, 70% to 90% seen once. The sequencing input was peripheral blood. The source of these receptors is a woman aged 80 or older with COVID-19, enrolled during active disease. Both conserved end residues are part of each CDR3. A D gene is named only where the DNA matches it firmly. For some rows the clone size is stated as once, few or many, or as a class when expanded; others skip it.

len: 11; j_gene: TRBJ2-7; abundance: .; d_gene: .; v_gene: TRBV3-1/TRBV3-2; CDR3nt: TGTGCCAGCAGCCACGCCTACGAGCAGTACTTC; CDR3aa: CASSHAYEQYF
len: 15; j_gene: TRBJ1-6; abundance: .; d_gene: .; v_gene: TRBV5-1; CDR3nt: TGCGCCAGCAGCGTAGGACAGAGACAAAATTCACCCCTCCACTTT; CDR3aa: CASSVGQRQNSPLHF
len: 14; j_gene: TRBJ2-1; abundance: .; d_gene: .; v_gene: TRBV7-9; CDR3nt: TGTGCCAGCACCTCAGGGGGGACCTACAATGAGCAGTTCTTC; CDR3aa: CASTSGGTYNEQFF
len: 15; j_gene: TRBJ2-2; abundance: .; d_gene: TRBD1; v_gene: TRBV9; CDR3nt: TGTGCCAGCAGCCCCAGGACAGGGGGTTTCGGGGAGCTGTTTTTT; CDR3aa: CASSPRTGGFGELFF
len: 18; j_gene: TRBJ2-1; abundance: .; d_gene: TRBD2; v_gene: TRBV5-4; CDR3nt: TGTGCCAGCAGCTTTGGGACTAGCGGGGCGGACGCTTACAATGAGCAGTTCTTC; CDR3aa: CASSFGTSGADAYNEQFF
len: 13; j_gene: TRBJ2-1; abundance: few; d_gene: TRBD1; v_gene: TRBV12-3/TRBV12-4; CDR3nt: TGTGCCAGCAGTTTGTCAGCGGCAGGGGGGCAGTTCTTC; CDR3aa: CASSLSAAGGQFF
len: 15; j_gene: TRBJ2-1; abundance: .; d_gene: TRBD1; v_gene: TRBV2; CDR3nt: TGTGCCAGCAGCCAGACAGGGAGCACCTACAATGAGCAGTTCTTC; CDR3aa: CASSQTGSTYNEQFF
len: 12; j_gene: TRBJ1-2; abundance: .; d_gene: TRBD1; v_gene: TRBV29-1; CDR3nt: TGCAGCGTTGGTGGACAGGGAGGTGGCTACACCTTC; CDR3aa: CSVGGQGGGYTF
len: 19; j_gene: TRBJ2-5; abundance: .; d_gene: TRBD2; v_gene: TRBV15; CDR3nt: TGTGCCACCAGCAGAGGAGGGGGACTAGTCCTCCCTATCCAAGAGACCCAGTACTTC; CDR3aa: CATSRGGGLVLPIQETQYF
len: 12; j_gene: TRBJ2-1; abundance: .; d_gene: .; v_gene: TRBV5-1; CDR3nt: TGCGCCAGCAGCGACAGTTACAATGAGCAGTTCTTC; CDR3aa: CASSDSYNEQFF
len: 17; j_gene: TRBJ1-5; abundance: .; d_gene: .; v_gene: TRBV7-7; CDR3nt: TGTGCTAGCAGCTTAGGCCAGGGAAAAACCAGCAATCAGCCCCAGCATTTT; CDR3aa: CASSLGQGKTSNQPQHF
len: 15; j_gene: TRBJ1-2; abundance: once; d_gene: .; v_gene: TRBV9; CDR3nt: TGTGCCAGCAGCGATGGCGGGGGACCTGCCTATGGCTACACCTTC; CDR3aa: CASSDGGGPAYGYTF
len: 17; j_gene: TRBJ1-3; abundance: few; d_gene: .; v_gene: TRBV5-5; CDR3nt: TGTGCCAGCAGCTCCTCCTTGGAGGCGAGCTCTGGAAACACCATATATTTT; CDR3aa: CASSSSLEASSGNTIYF
len: 13; j_gene: TRBJ2-5; abundance: .; d_gene: .; v_gene: TRBV9; CDR3nt: TGTGCCAGCAGCGTAGGACTAGAAGAGACCCAGTACTTC; CDR3aa: CASSVGLEETQYF
len: 18; j_gene: TRBJ1-2; abundance: .; d_gene: TRBD1; v_gene: TRBV11-2; CDR3nt: TGTGCCAGCAGCTTAGTCGGTTCAGGGGGCGCGGGTGGCTATGGCTACACCTTC; CDR3aa: CASSLVGSGGAGGYGYTF
len: 14; j_gene: TRBJ1-4; abundance: .; d_gene: .; v_gene: TRBV5-1; CDR3nt: TGCGCCAGCAGCTTGGCCGCAACTAATGAAAAACTGTTTTTT; CDR3aa: CASSLAATNEKLFF
len: 13; j_gene: TRBJ2-5; abundance: .; d_gene: .; v_gene: TRBV19; CDR3nt: TGTGCCAGTAGCCAGGGAAATCAAGAGACCCAGTACTTC; CDR3aa: CASSQGNQETQYF
len: 14; j_gene: TRBJ2-2; abundance: .; d_gene: .; v_gene: TRBV5-6; CDR3nt: TGTGCCAGCAGCCCCTATCACCGCGGCCGGGAGCTGTTTTTT; CDR3aa: CASSPYHRGRELFF
len: 14; j_gene: TRBJ2-2; abundance: .; d_gene: .; v_gene: TRBV28; CDR3nt: TGTGCCAGCAGTTTAACGACCGGGGAAGGGGAGCTGTTTTTT; CDR3aa: CASSLTTGEGELFF
len: 13; j_gene: TRBJ1-4; abundance: .; d_gene: .; v_gene: TRBV27; CDR3nt: TGTGCCAGCAGGGCCGGGATGAGTGAAAAACTGTTTTTT; CDR3aa: CASRAGMSEKLFF
len: 14; j_gene: TRBJ1-4; abundance: .; d_gene: .; v_gene: TRBV7-8; CDR3nt: TGTGCCAGCAGCTTCGGGGGTGCAAGTGAAAAACTGTTTTTT; CDR3aa: CASSFGGASEKLFF
len: 14; j_gene: TRBJ1-1; abundance: .; d_gene: .; v_gene: TRBV7-2; CDR3nt: TGTGCCAGCAGGGGGAGGGCGGTGAACACTGAAGCTTTCTTT; CDR3aa: CASRGRAVNTEAFF
len: 15; j_gene: TRBJ1-3; abundance: .; d_gene: .; v_gene: TRBV5-1; CDR3nt: TGCGCCAGCAGCGTCTCCGGAGGACAGGGAAACACCATATATTTT; CDR3aa: CASSVSGGQGNTIYF
len: 14; j_gene: TRBJ1-5; abundance: .; d_gene: .; v_gene: TRBV10-3; CDR3nt: TGTGCCATCAGTGTCGCCCAGGGCGGTCAGCCCCAGCATTTT; CDR3aa: CAISVAQGGQPQHF
len: 15; j_gene: TRBJ1-1; abundance: .; d_gene: .; v_gene: TRBV6-5; CDR3nt: TGTGCCAGCAGTTATTCCCCGACAGTGAACACTGAAGCTTTCTTT; CDR3aa: CASSYSPTVNTEAFF
len: 19; j_gene: TRBJ2-3; abundance: .; d_gene: TRBD1; v_gene: TRBV5-1; CDR3nt: TGCGCCAGCAGCACCCAACCCGCAGGCTGGACAGGGTCGACAGATACGCAGTATTTT; CDR3aa: CASSTQPAGWTGSTDTQYF
len: 15; j_gene: TRBJ1-5; abundance: .; d_gene: .; v_gene: TRBV5-1; CDR3nt: TGCGCCAGCAGCTTGGACAGCAACAACTATCAGCCCCAGCATTTT; CDR3aa: CASSLDSNNYQPQHF
len: 13; j_gene: TRBJ1-2; abundance: .; d_gene: .; v_gene: TRBV5-8; CDR3nt: TGTGCCAGCAGCTTGACAGGGTCCTATGGCTACACCTTC; CDR3aa: CASSLTGSYGYTF